This TCR beta chain stems from a study of blood T cells in healthy people across ages. The CDR3 has 15 residues. Germline loops: CDR1 DFQATT, CDR2 SNEGSKA (reference sequence). The second PCR ran roughly 6 to 11 cycles with a sample-barcoded 5' primer and J-beta primers. Each sample yielded at least 3 million CDR3-containing paired-end reads. One entry per CDR3 protein, called by TCRdb with MiXCR from the 5' RACE reads. This table has some 1,500,000 distinct CDR3 sequences, roughly 43% appearing once. Findings and limits, study-wide: What prevented conclusive comparison of naive and antigen-experienced cells was that PBMCs were unsorted.

In the case of this clonotype: Antigen specificity is unknown.

The chain joins TRBV20-1 to TRBJ2-7; 12 nucleotides match TRBD2. The end of the DNA is better explained by TRBJ2-5, so the J call may be wrong. The sequencing sample was made of blood. This sequence was found in a woman in her late teens or twenties in good health. CDR3 nucleotides: TGCAGTGCTAGAGATCCGACTAGCGGGAGAAAGACCCAGTACTTC. This gives the protein CSARDPTSGRKTQYF.